This TCR beta chain was sequenced in a study of cytomegalovirus exposure and HLA in healthy donors. Overall study findings and caveats: It emerged from a later analysis that several of the most significant clusters appeared to be linked to common viral pathogens.

13 Jbeta primers and 60 Vbeta primers were used for the PCR. Method: immunoSEQ multiplex PCR; TCRdb's copy keeps in-frame clones and lacks some. This table holds roughly 110,000 clones, about four fifths found once. Healthy people donating bone marrow made up the donors. Points on this clone: The antigen remains unidentified.

Per the germline V gene, CDR1 is SNHLY and CDR2 is FYNNEI. Trimming removed 7 bases from V and 8 bases from J; junction bases left unmatched: 4. This CDR3 contains 14 residues. This receptor was obtained from a man between 50 and 59 years old in good health and CMV-seronegative. V is TRBV2 and J is TRBJ2-1; 14 bases align to TRBD2. The sequencing sample was made of PBMCs. The CDR3 region has the DNA TGTGCCAGCATTGGACTAGCGGGGGGCCATGAGCAGTTCTTC. Its translation: CASIGLAGGHEQFF.